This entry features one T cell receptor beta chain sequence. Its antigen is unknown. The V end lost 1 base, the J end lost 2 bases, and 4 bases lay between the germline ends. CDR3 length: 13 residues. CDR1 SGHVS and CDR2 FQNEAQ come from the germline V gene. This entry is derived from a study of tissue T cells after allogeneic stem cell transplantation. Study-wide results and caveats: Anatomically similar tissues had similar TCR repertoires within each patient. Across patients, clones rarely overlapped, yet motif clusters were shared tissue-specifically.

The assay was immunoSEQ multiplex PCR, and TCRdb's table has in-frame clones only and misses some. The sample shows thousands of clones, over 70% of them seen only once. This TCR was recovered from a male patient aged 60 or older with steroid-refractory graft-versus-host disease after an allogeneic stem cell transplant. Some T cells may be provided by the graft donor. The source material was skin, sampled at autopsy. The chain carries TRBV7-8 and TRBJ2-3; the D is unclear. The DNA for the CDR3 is TGTGCCAGCAGCTTAGAACCCACAGATACGCAGTATTTT. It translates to CASSLEPTDTQYF.